Listed here are 12 T cell receptor beta chains from one sample, sequenced in a study of OX40 agonist ivuxolimab in advanced cancers. Generated by immunoSEQ multiplex PCR, the TCRdb table keeps only in-frame clones and is missing some. The sample lists under 150,000 clones; approximately 90% were seen once. Sequenced material: CD4+ or CD8+ T cells sorted from blood, taken in a trial of the OX40 agonist ivuxolimab. These receptors were collected from an adult with an advanced solid tumor such as melanoma, head and neck, liver or kidney cancer.

The chain carries TRBV27 and TRBJ1-4, with 9 nucleotides matching TRBD1. The length of the CDR3 is 14 residues. Losses at the gene ends were 6 bases for V and 7 bases for J; bases not matched to a gene: 6. Germline CDR1 and CDR2: MNHEY and SMNVEV (reference sequence). The CDR3 DNA sequence: TGTGCCAGCAGCGGGGACAGGGCGAGTGAAAAACTGTTTTTT. Translation gives CASSGDRASEKLFF.

The chain is built from TRBV7-3 and TRBJ2-2, with a possible D match to TRBD1 (6 bases). This CDR3 is 14 amino acids long. From germline, CDR1 is SGHTA and CDR2 FQGTGA. The V end was cut by 10 bases, the J end by 4 bases, with 16 bases between. CDR3 nucleotides: TGTGCCACCGCTCCGGGACACGCCACCGGGGAGCTGTTTTTT. Translated: CATAPGHATGELFF.

This chain's CDR3 is CASNQQGSRNEQYF. CDR3 nucleotide sequence: TGTGCCAGCAACCAACAGGGGTCAAGAAACGAGCAGTACTTC. V and J are TRBV7-2 and TRBJ2-7, with 7 bases fitting TRBD1. Unmatched junction bases numbered 11, after V lost 7 bases and J lost 5 bases. CDR1 is SGHTA, CDR2 FQGNSA, per germline. This CDR3 spans 14 amino acids.

The V and J genes are TRBV7-3 and TRBJ1-1; 7 positions agree with TRBD1. The V gene's germline CDR1 is SGHTA and CDR2 FQGTGA. J gave up 3 bases and V 5 bases, and 3 bases lay outside the gene matches. The CDR3 loop spans 13 amino acids. CDR3 amino acids: CASSPTGYTEAFF. The CDR3 region has the DNA TGTGCCAGCAGCCCGACAGGGTACACTGAAGCTTTCTTT.

This rearrangement joins TRBV7-8 to TRBJ1-2; D is unresolved. Trimming pared 1 base from V and 2 bases from J, leaving 5 bases between. The CDR3 loop spans 13 amino acids. Germline V gene data show CDR1 as SGHVS and CDR2 as FQNEAQ. The CDR3 spells CASSLETNYGYTF. CDR3 nucleotides: TGTGCCAGCAGCTTAGAAACCAACTATGGCTACACCTTC. The entire variable domain, with the rest obtained from reference TRBV7-8 and TRBJ1-2, is as follows: GAGVSQSPRYKVAKRGQDVALRCDPISGHVSLFWYQQALGQGPEFLTYFQNEAQLDKSGLPSDRFFAERPEGSVSTLKIQRTQQEDSAVYLCASSLETNYGYTFGSGTRLTVV.

This chain connects TRBV5-1 to TRBJ1-1; no reliable D call. The germline V gene has CDR1 SGHRS and CDR2 YFSETQ. The CDR3 sequence is 14 residues long. The V end was cut by 1 base, the J end by 4 bases, with 11 bases between. CDR3 bases: TGCGCCAGCAGCTTGAACCCGGGCATCACTGAAGCTTTCTTT. The encoded protein is CASSLNPGITEAFF.

This chain joins TRBV19 and TRBJ1-5; TRBD1 is a possible D gene (6 bases). Germline assignment: CDR1 LNHDA and CDR2 SQIVND (reference sequence). The CDR3 runs 15 residues. V lost 1 base and J lost 3, with 10 bases in between. This CDR3 is CASSIVGQNNQPQHF. CDR3 DNA sequence: TGTGCCAGTAGTATAGTAGGACAGAACAATCAGCCCCAGCATTTT.

The chain uses TRBV5-6 and TRBJ2-7; possibly TRBD2 for D (6 bases). Germline V gene lookup returns CDR1 SGHDT and CDR2 YYEEEE. There are 15 residues in the CDR3. V lost 1 base, J lost 2 bases, and 13 bases lay in between. CDR3 residues: CASSLTRLGAYEQYF. The CDR3 DNA sequence: TGTGCCAGCAGCTTGACACGACTAGGGGCCTACGAGCAGTACTTC.

This chain uses TRBV11-3 with TRBJ2-2; possible D gene TRBD2, 5 bases. The CDR3 runs to 20 residues. Trimming left V 5 bases short and J 1 base short, with 26 bases between. Germline V CDR1 and CDR2: SGHNT, YENEEA. CDR3 coding DNA: TGTGCCAGCAGCCAGTCGGCAGGAGGATTGAGTTGGAGGAACACCGGGGAGCTGTTTTTT. The encoded protein is CASSQSAGGLSWRNTGELFF.

V and J are TRBV7-6 and TRBJ1-5; D is unresolved. The V and J ends lost 2 bases and 2 bases respectively, with 16 bases between them. This CDR3 is 17 amino acids long. Germline CDR1 is SGHVS and CDR2 is FNYEAQ. The CDR3 here is CASSLTFGMSGNQPQHF. The DNA for the CDR3 is TGTGCCAGCAGCTTAACCTTCGGGATGTCAGGCAATCAGCCCCAGCATTTT.

V is TRBV5-1 and J is TRBJ2-3, with D unresolved. With 4 bases removed from V and 0 bases from J, the gap between germline ends came to 15 bases. This CDR3 spans 16 amino acids. The germline CDR1 and CDR2 sequences are SGHRS and YFSETQ. The CDR3: CASSPRAEASTDTQYF. The CDR3 DNA sequence: TGCGCCAGCAGCCCTCGGGCTGAGGCTAGCACAGATACGCAGTATTTT.

The chain carries TRBV6-6 and TRBJ2-7; the D gene is possibly TRBD1 (6 bases). Trimming removed 4 bases at V and 2 bases at J, with 12 bases between. CDR1 and CDR2 from the germline V gene are MNHNY and SVGAGI (reference sequence). The CDR3 length is 14 residues. CDR3 sequence: CASSFPGHPYEQYF. The DNA for the CDR3 is TGTGCCAGCAGTTTCCCGGGACACCCCTACGAGCAGTACTTC.